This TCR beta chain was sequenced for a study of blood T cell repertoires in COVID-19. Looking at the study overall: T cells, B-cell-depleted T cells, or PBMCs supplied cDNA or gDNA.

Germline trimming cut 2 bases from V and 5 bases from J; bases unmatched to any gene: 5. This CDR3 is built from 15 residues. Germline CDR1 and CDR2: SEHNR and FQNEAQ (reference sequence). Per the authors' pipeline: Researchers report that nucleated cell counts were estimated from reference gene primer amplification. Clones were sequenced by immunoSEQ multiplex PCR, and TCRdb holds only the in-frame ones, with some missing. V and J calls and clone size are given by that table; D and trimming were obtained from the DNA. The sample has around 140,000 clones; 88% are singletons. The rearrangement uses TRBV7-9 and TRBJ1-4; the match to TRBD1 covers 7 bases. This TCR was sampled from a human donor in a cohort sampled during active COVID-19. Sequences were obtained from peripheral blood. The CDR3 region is CASSLTGVGNEKLFF. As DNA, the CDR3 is TGTGCCAGCAGCTTAACAGGGGTGGGAAATGAAAAACTGTTTTTT.